Below are 7 T cell receptor beta chains sequenced from a single sample in a study of T cells in Graves' hyperthyroidism and ophthalmopathy. Template material for amplifying TCR beta CDR3 regions consisted of RNA transcripts. First-round RT-PCR with HTBI primers amplified the TCR CDR3 region. TCRdb processed the multiplex PCR reads anew with MiXCR; each CDR3 protein has one entry. The repertoire includes about 350,000 distinct CDR3 sequences, approximately 14% of them detected once, and around 23% sits in the top ten. The sequenced sample was blood. These receptors all stem from a woman in her twenties or thirties with Graves' hyperthyroidism.

The table lists this clonotype with a few counts. V usage is TRBV5-8 and J usage is TRBJ2-2; D ambiguous. The CDR3 totals 16 residues. Trimming took 9 bases from V and 2 from J, leaving 20 bases between them. CDR1 and CDR2 from the germline V gene are SGHTS and YDEGEE. CDR3 in DNA: TGTGCCACCGACATCATACGGGCGGTTAACACCGGGGAGCTGTTTTTT. Amino acid sequence: CATDIIRAVNTGELFF.

There are a few counts of this clonotype. CDR3 in DNA: TGTGCCAGCAGCCCCCAGGGAGGTGATAGCTATGGCTACACCTTC. Its translation is CASSPQGGDSYGYTF. The rearrangement joins TRBV7-3 to TRBJ1-2; a possible D gene is TRBD1 (5 bases). Germline values: CDR1 SGHTA, CDR2 FQGTGA. V lost 5 bases and J 4 bases, leaving 17 bases between the germline ends. CDR3 length: 15 residues.

This clonotype was seen ten or more times. The rearrangement links TRBV28 to TRBJ2-7; the match to TRBD1 covers 9 bases. The CDR3 runs to 14 residues. V dropped 6 bases and J dropped 4; count of bases not matched to a gene: 7. The germline gives CDR1 MDHEN, CDR2 SYDVKM. CDR3: CASRQQGADYEQYF. The CDR3 DNA is TGTGCCAGCAGGCAACAGGGGGCCGATTACGAGCAGTACTTC. The full variable domain, completed using reference TRBV28 and TRBJ2-7, is DVKVTQSSRYLVKRTGEKVFLECVQDMDHENMFWYRQDPGLGLRLIYFSYDVKMKEKGDIPEGYSVSREKKERFSLILESASTNQTSMYLCASRQQGADYEQYFGPGTRLTVT.

This clonotype was counted between two and nine times. As DNA, the CDR3 is TGTGCCAGCAGCTTAGTGGCAGTAGAGTACAATGAGCAGTTCTTC. Its protein product is CASSLVAVEYNEQFF. The genes are TRBV7-9 and TRBJ2-1; D not certain. This CDR3 spans 15 amino acids. Germline-derived CDR1 and CDR2 are SEHNR and FQNEAQ (reference sequence). V dropped 1 base and J dropped 4 bases, with 11 bases sitting between them.

CDR3 residues: CAWSVRGDETQYF. DNA of the CDR3: TGTGCCTGGAGTGTACGGGGAGACGAGACCCAGTACTTC. V gene TRBV30 combines with J gene TRBJ2-5; TRBD2 might be the D (5 bases). The CDR3 covers 13 residues. Trimming removed 0 bases at V and 5 bases at J, with 10 bases between. From germline, CDR1 is GTSNPN and CDR2 SVGIG (reference sequence).

This clonotype was recorded a few times. The rearrangement uses TRBV3-1 and TRBJ1-1; D uncertain. CDR3 length equals 14 residues. Trimming removed 3 bases from V and 12 bases from J, with 20 bases in between. CDR1 and CDR2 (germline): LGHDT, YNNKEL (reference sequence). CDR3 in DNA: TGTGCCAGCAGCCACGGGTCTACAGCGGTTAGAACTTTCTTT. Residues: CASSHGSTAVRTFF.

In DNA form, the CDR3 reads TGTGCCAGCAGCTCCATAGCGGGACCAGATACGCAGTATTTT. As protein: CASSSIAGPDTQYF. This chain links TRBV7-3 with TRBJ2-3, with TRBD2 identical over 8 bases. Germline CDR1 reads SGHTA; CDR2 reads FQGTGA. The trim removed 4 bases at V and 4 bases at J, leaving 4 bases unmatched. The CDR3 is 14 amino acids.